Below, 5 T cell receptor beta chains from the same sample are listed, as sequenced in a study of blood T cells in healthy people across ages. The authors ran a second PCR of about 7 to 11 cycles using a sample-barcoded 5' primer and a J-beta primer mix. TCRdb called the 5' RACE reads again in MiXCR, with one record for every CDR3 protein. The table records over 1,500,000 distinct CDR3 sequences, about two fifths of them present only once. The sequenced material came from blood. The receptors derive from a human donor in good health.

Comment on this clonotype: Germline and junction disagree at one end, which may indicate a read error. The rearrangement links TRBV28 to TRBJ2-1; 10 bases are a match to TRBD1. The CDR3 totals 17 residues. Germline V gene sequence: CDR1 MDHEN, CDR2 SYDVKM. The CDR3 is CASSLWEGGQGHNEQFF. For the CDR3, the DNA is TGTGCCAGCAGTCTATGGGAGGGGGGACAGGGGCACAATGAGCAGTTCTTC. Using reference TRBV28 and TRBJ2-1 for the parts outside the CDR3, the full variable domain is DVKVTQSSRYLVKRTGEKVFLECVQDMDHENMFWYRQDPGLGLRLIYFSYDVKMKEKGDIPEGYSVSREKKERFSLILESASTNQTSMYLCASSLWEGGQGHNEQFFGPGTRLTVL.

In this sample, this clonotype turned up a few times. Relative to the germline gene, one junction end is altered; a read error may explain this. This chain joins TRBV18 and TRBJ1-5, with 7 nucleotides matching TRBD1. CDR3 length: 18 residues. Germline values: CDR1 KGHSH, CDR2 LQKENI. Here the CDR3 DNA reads TGTTCCAGCTCACCACCGTCGGGGACACAGGGGCTTTATCAGCCCCAGCATTTT. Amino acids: CSSSPPSGTQGLYQPQHF.

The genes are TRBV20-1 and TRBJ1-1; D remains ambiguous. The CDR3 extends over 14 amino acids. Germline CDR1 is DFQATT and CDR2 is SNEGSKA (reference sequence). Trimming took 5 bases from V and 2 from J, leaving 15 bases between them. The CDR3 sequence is CSAPIVNSNTEAFF. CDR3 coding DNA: TGCAGTGCTCCTATCGTAAACTCAAACACTGAAGCTTTCTTT.

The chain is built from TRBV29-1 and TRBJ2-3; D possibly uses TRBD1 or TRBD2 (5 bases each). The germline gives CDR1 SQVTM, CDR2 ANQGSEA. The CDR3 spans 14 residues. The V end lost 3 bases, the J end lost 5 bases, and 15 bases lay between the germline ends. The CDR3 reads CSVEGVLRKDTQYF. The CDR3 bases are TGCAGCGTTGAGGGGGTCTTGAGGAAAGATACGCAGTATTTT.

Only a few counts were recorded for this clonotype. The CDR3 region has the DNA TGTGCCACCAGCAGAGAAGCAGGGGGCGCGGATGGCTACACCTTC. It encodes CATSREAGGADGYTF. This chain uses TRBV15 with TRBJ1-2; 8 nucleotides line up with TRBD1. Germline V gene sequence: CDR1 LNHNV, CDR2 YYDKDF (reference sequence). The trim removed 0 bases at V and 6 bases at J, leaving 6 bases unmatched. This CDR3 spans 15 amino acids.